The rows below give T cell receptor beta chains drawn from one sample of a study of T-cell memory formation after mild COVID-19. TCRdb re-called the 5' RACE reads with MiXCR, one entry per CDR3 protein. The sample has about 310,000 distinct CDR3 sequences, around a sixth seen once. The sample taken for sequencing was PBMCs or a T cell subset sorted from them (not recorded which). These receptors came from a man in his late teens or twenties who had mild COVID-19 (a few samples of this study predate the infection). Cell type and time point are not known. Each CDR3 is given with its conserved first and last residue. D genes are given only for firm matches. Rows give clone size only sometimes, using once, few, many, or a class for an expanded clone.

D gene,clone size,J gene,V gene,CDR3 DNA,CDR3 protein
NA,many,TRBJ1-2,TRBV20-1,TGCAGTGCTAGGTCGCCGGACTATGGCTACACCTTC,CSARSPDYGYTF
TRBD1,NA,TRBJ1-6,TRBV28,TGTGCCAGCAGGCTACTCTACAGGGGGCTTGGTTCACCCCTCCACTTT,CASRLLYRGLGSPLHF
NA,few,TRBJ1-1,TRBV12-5,TGTGCTAGTGGTTTGGGCAGAAAAGCTTTCTTT,CASGLGRKAFF
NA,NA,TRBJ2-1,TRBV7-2,TGTGCCAGCCGACAGTCCGGCTCCTACAATGAGCAGTTCTTC,CASRQSGSYNEQFF
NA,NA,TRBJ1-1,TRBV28,TGTGCCAGCGGCAGGGCCACGGGACCTTACACTGAAGCTTTCTTT,CASGRATGPYTEAFF
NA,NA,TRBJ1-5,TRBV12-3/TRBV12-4,TGTGCCAGCAGTTTAGCCGATTGGGGCGGTCAGCCCCAGCATTTT,CASSLADWGGQPQHF
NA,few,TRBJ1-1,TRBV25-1,TGTGCCAGCAGTGAATCTGGGGTCCAGGGGTCTGACGCTTTCTTT,CASSESGVQGSDAFF
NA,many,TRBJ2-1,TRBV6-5,TGTGCCAGCAGTTACTCAGGGCAACCGCAGTTCTTC,CASSYSGQPQFF
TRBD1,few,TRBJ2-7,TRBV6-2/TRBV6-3,TGTGCCAGCAGCTACGGGACGGGACAGCCAACCTACGAGCAGTACTTC,CASSYGTGQPTYEQYF
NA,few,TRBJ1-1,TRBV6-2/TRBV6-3,TGTGCCAGCAGTTACTGGCCGGGGTCGGTCGGAGCTTTCTTT,CASSYWPGSVGAFF
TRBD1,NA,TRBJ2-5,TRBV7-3,TGTGCCAGCAGCTTAAATCCAGGGGGACATGAGACCCAGTACTTC,CASSLNPGGHETQYF
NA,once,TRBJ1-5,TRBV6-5,TGTGCCAGCAAACTCTCATTGGATCGCAATCAGCCCCAGCATTTT,CASKLSLDRNQPQHF
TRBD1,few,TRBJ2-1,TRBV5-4,TGTGCCAGCAGCCTAGGGACAGGGGGTAGTGAGCAGTTCTTC,CASSLGTGGSEQFF
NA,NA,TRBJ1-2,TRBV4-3,TGCGCCAGCAGCCAAGACAGACGCTATGGCTACACCTTC,CASSQDRRYGYTF
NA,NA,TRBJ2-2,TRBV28,TGTGCCAGCAGTTTTAACCCGGCGGGCGGGGAGCTGTTTTTT,CASSFNPAGGELFF
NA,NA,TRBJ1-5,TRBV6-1,TGTGCCAGCAGTTACCCGGGGGGAGATCAGCCCCAGCATTTT,CASSYPGGDQPQHF
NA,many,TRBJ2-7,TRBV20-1,TGCAGTGCTAGGACCCGACAGACCTCCTACGAGCAGTACTTC,CSARTRQTSYEQYF
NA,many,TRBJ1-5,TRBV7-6,TGTGCCAGCAGCTTATCTCCCGATCAGCCCCAGCATTTT,CASSLSPDQPQHF
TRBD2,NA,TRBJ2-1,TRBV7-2,TGTGCCAGCAGCTTAGAAAGAGCGGGGGGGGCAGATGAGCAGTTCTTC,CASSLERAGGADEQFF
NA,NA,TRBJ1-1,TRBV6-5,TGTGCCAGCAGTTACACCGGGGTCACTGAAGCTTTCTTT,CASSYTGVTEAFF
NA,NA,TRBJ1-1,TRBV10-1,TGCGCCAGCAGCGCTCGGGGGTCTGAAGCTTTCTTT,CASSARGSEAFF
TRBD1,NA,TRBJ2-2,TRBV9,TGTGCCAGCAGCGTCAGACAGGGTGACACCGGGGAGCTGTTTTTT,CASSVRQGDTGELFF
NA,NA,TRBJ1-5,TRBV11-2,TGTGCCAGCAGCTTATCCGCCAGCAATCAGCCCCAGCATTTT,CASSLSASNQPQHF
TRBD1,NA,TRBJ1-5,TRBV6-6,TGTGCCAGCAGTCAACCGGGACAGAATCAGCCCCAGCATTTT,CASSQPGQNQPQHF
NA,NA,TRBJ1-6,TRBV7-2,TGTGCCAGCAGTTCGGGGCCCGCCTCCTATAATTCACCCCTCCACTTT,CASSSGPASYNSPLHF
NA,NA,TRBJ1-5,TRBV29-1,TGCAGCGTAGCCGACATGGTGGGACAGCCCCAGCATTTT,CSVADMVGQPQHF
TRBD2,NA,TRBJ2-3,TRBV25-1,TGTGCCAGCAGTGAATTCGGGACTAGTAGGACAGATACGCAGTATTTT,CASSEFGTSRTDTQYF
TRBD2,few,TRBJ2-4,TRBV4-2,TGTGCCAGCAGCCAAGGGGAGGGAGCCGGTTCGAAAAACATTCAGTACTTC,CASSQGEGAGSKNIQYF
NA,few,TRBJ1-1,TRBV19,TGTGCCAGTAGTCCCACAATCATGATATCGGAAGCTTTCTTT,CASSPTIMISEAFF